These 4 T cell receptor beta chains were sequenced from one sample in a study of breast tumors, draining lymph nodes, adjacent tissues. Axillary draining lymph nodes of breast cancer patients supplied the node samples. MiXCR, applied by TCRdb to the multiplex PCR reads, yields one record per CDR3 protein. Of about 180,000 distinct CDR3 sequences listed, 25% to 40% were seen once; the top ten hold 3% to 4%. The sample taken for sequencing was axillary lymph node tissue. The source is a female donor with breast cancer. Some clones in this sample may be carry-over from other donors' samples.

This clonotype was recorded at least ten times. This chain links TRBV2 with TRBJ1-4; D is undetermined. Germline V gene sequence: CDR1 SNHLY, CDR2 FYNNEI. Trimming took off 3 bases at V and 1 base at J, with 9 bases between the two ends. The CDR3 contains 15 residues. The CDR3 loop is CASSERSETNEKLFF. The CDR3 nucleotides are TGTGCCAGCAGTGAGCGGTCCGAAACTAATGAAAAACTGTTTTTT. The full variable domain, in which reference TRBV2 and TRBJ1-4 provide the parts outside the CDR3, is EPEVTQTPSHQVTQMGQEVILRCVPISNHLYFYWYRQILGQKVEFLVSFYNNEISEKSEIFDDQFSVERPDGSNFTLKIRSTKLEDSAMYFCASSERSETNEKLFFGSGTQLSVL.

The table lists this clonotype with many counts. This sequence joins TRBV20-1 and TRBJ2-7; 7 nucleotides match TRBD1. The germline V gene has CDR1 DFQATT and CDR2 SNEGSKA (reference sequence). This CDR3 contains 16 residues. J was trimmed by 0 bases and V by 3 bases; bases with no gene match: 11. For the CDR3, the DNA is TGCAGTGCTAGCCTCGTTCCCGGGACAGCCTCCTACGAGCAGTACTTC. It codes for CSASLVPGTASYEQYF.

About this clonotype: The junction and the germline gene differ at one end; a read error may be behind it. CDR3 in DNA: TGCGCCAGCAGCCCCTCGGACAGGGGGCATTCACCCCTCCACTTC. Its protein is CASSPSDRGHSPLHF. The J gene is TRBJ1-6, the V gene TRBV4-1; TRBD1 matches 11 bases. CDR3 length: 15 amino acids. The germline CDR1 and CDR2 sequences are MGHRA and YSYEKL.

The CDR3 nucleotides are TGTGCCAGCAGCCAACAGGGGAACATAAATCAGCCCCAGCATTTT. Its protein product is CASSQQGNINQPQHF. V usage is TRBV6-4 and J usage is TRBJ1-5; TRBD1 aligns across 7 bases. Trimming removed 6 bases from V and 4 bases from J; junction bases left unmatched: 9. This CDR3 has 15 amino acids. Germline CDR1 and CDR2: MRHNA and SNTAGT.